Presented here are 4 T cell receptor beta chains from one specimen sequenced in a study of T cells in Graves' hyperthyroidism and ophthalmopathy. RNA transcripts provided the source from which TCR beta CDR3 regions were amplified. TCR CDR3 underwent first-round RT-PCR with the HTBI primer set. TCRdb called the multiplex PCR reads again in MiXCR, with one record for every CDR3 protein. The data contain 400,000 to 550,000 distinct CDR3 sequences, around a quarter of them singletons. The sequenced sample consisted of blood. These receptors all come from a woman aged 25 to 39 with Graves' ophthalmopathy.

The chain's CDR3 is CASSYSSVLGPQHF. Here the CDR3 DNA reads TGTGCCAGCAGTTACTCGAGTGTCCTAGGGCCCCAGCATTTT. The chain combines TRBV6-5 with TRBJ1-5; D ambiguous. Trimming cost V 0 bases and J 9 bases, with 12 bases left between them. From germline, CDR1 is MNHEY and CDR2 SVGAGI. CDR3 size: 14 residues.

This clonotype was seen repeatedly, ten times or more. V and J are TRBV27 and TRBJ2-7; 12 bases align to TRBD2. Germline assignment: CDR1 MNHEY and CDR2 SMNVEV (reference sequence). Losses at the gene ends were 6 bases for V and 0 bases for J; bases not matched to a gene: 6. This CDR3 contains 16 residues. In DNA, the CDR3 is TGTGCCAGCAGCCCTAGCGGGGGGGAGACCTCCTACGAGCAGTACTTC. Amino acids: CASSPSGGETSYEQYF.

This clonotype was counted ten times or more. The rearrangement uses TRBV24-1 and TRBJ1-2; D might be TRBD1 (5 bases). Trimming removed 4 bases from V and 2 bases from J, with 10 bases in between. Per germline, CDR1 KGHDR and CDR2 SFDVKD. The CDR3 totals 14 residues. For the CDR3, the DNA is TGTGCCACCAGTGACCCGTGGGGGAACTATGGCTACACCTTC. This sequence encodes CATSDPWGNYGYTF.

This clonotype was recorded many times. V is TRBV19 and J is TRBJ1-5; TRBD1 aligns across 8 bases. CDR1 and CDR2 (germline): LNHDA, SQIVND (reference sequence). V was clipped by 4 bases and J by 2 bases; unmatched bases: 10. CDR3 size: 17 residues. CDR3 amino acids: CASSKDRVILGNQPQHF. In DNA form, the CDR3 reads TGTGCCAGTAGTAAGGACAGGGTAATACTGGGCAATCAGCCCCAGCATTTT.